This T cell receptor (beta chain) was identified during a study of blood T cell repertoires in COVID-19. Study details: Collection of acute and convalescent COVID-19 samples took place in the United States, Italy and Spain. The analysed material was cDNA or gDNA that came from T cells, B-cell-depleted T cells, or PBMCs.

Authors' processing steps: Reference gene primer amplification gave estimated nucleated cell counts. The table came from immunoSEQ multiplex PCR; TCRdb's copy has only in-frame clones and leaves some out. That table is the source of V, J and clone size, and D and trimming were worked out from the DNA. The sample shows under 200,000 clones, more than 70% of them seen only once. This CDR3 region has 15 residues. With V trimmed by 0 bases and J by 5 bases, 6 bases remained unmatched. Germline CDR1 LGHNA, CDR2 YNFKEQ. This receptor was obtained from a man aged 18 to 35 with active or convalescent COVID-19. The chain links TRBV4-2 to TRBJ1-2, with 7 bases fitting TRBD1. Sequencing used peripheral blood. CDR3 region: CASSQDAAGGYGYTF. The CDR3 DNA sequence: TGTGCCAGCAGCCAAGATGCAGCAGGGGGGTATGGCTACACCTTC.